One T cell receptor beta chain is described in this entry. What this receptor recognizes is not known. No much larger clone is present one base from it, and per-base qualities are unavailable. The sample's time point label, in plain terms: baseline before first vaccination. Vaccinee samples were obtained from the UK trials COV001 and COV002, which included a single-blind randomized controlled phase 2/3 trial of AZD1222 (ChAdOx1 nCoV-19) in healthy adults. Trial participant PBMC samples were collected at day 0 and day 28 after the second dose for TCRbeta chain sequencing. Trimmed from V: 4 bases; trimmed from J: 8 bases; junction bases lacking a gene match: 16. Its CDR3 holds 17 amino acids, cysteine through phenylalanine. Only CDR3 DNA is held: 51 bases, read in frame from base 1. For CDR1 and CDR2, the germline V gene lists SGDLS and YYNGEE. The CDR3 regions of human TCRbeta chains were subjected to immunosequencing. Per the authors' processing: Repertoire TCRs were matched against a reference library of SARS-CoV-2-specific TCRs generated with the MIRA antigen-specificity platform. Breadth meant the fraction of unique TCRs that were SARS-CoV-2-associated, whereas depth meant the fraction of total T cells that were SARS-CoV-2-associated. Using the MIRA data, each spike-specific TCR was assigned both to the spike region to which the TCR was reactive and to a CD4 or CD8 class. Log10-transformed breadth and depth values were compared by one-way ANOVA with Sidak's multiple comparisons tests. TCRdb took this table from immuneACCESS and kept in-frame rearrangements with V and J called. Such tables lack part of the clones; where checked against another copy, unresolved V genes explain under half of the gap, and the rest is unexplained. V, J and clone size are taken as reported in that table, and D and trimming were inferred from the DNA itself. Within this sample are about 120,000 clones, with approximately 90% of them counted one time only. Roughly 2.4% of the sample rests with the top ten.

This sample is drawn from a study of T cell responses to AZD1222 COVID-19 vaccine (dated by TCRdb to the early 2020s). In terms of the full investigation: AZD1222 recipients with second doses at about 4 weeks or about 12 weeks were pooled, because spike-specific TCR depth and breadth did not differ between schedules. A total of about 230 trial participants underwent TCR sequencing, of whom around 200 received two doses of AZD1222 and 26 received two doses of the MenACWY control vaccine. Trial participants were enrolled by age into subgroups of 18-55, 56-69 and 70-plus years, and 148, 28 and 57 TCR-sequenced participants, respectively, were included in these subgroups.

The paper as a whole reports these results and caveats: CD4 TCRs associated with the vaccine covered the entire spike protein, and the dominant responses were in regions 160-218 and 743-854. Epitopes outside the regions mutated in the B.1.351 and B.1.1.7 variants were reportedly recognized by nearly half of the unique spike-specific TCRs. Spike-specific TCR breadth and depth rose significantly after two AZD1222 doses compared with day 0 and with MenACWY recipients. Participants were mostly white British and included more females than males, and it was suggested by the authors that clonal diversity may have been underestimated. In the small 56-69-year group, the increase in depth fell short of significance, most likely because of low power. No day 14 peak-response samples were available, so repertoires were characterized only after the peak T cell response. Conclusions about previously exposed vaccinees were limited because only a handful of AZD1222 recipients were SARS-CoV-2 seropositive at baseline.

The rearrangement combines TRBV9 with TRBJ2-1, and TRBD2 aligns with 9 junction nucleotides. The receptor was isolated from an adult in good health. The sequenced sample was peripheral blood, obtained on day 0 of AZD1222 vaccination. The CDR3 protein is CASSPAIGTSIRDEQFF. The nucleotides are TGTGCCAGCAGCCCAGCCATAGGGACTAGCATTCGGGATGAGCAGTTCTTC.